The sequence of this TCR beta chain was determined in a study of metastatic and nonmetastatic thyroid tumors. Study-wide context: Blood and tumor or nodule tissue repertoires from malignant and benign thyroid patients were compared.

TCRdb re-called the PCR reads via MiXCR. The sample includes around 5,000 clones, 28% seen only once; the top ten take 11% to 15%. Only a few counts were recorded for this clone. Each patient went into thyroid surgery without having received any treatment. Trimming removed 1 base from V and 5 bases from J; junction bases left unmatched: 5. CDR1 is SGHTA, CDR2 FQGTGA, per germline. The CDR3 runs 15 residues. What was sequenced was adjacent normal tissue. The chain carries TRBV7-3 and TRBJ2-1; TRBD1 matches at 7 bases. This receptor was taken from a female donor with papillary thyroid cancer or a benign thyroid nodule (not recorded which). Some clones in this sample may be carry-over from other donors' samples. This chain's CDR3 is CASSLRQGTHNEQFF. The CDR3 DNA is TGTGCCAGCAGCTTAAGACAGGGAACCCACAATGAGCAGTTCTTC.